Each of the 13 T cell receptor beta chains below was sequenced from the same sample in a study of memory CD4+ T cells and cytomegalovirus serostatus. The assay was immunoSEQ multiplex PCR, and TCRdb's table has in-frame clones only and misses some. The sample includes 45,000 to 55,000 clones, roughly 78% seen only once; the top ten take approximately 0.7%. The sort gate was single viable CD3+CD4+CD8-CD45RO+ cells for memory CD4+ T cells. Specimen: memory CD4+ T cells from blood. Source of these receptors: an adult in good health and CMV-seronegative.

The chain is built from TRBV19 and TRBJ2-7; 8 bases are a match to TRBD1. With 5 bases clipped from V and 4 bases from J, the junction kept 19 bases outside the gene matches. CDR3 length: 18 residues. Germline loops: CDR1 LNHDA, CDR2 SQIVND (reference sequence). This chain's CDR3 is CASSPVGRQGAKDYEQYF. DNA for the CDR3: TGTGCCAGTAGTCCCGTGGGGCGGCAGGGGGCGAAAGATTACGAGCAGTACTTC. Full variable domain (outside the CDR3, taken from reference TRBV19 and TRBJ2-7): DGGITQSPKYLFRKEGQNVTLSCEQNLNHDAMYWYRQDPGQGLRLIYYSQIVNDFQKGDIAEGYSVSREKKESFPLTVTSAQKNPTAFYLCASSPVGRQGAKDYEQYFGPGTRLTVT.

The chain uses TRBV28 and TRBJ2-1, with TRBD1 matching over 8 bases. Germline V gene data show CDR1 as MDHEN and CDR2 as SYDVKM. V trimming: 5 bases; J trimming: 3 bases; junction bases outside the gene matches: 6. The CDR3 spans 15 residues. The CDR3 nucleotides read TGTGCCAGCAGTCATGGACAGGGATTCTACAATGAGCAGTTCTTC. Amino acids: CASSHGQGFYNEQFF.

Turning to this clone: Other DNA sequences in this sample translate to the same CDR3. The rearrangement links TRBV9 to TRBJ2-2, with D possibly matching TRBD2 (5 bases). CDR1 and CDR2 from the germline V gene are SGDLS and YYNGEE. V lost 0 bases, J lost 1 base, and 7 bases lay in between. The CDR3 consists of 15 residues. As DNA, the CDR3 is TGTGCCAGCAGCGTAGCGAGCGGGAACACCGGGGAGCTGTTTTTT. It codes for CASSVASGNTGELFF.

This clone showed up just a few times. In DNA form, the CDR3 reads TGTGCCAGCAGTGTATCGGAGATGGCTGAAGCTTTCTTT. This translates into CASSVSEMAEAFF. This chain connects TRBV2 to TRBJ1-1; D is uncertain. This CDR3 has 13 amino acids. The germline V and J ends were trimmed by 4 bases and 6 bases, with 12 bases remaining between them. Per germline, CDR1 SNHLY and CDR2 FYNNEI.

V and J are TRBV5-1 and TRBJ1-1; D is unresolved. CDR3 length: 13 residues. V gave up 1 base and J gave up 0 bases, with 4 bases separating them. Germline V gives CDR1 SGHRS, CDR2 YFSETQ. CDR3: CASSLRVNTEAFF. CDR3 bases: TGCGCCAGCAGCTTGAGGGTGAACACTGAAGCTTTCTTT. The full variable domain, completed using reference TRBV5-1 and TRBJ1-1, is KAGVTQTPRYLIKTRGQQVTLSCSPISGHRSVSWYQQTPGQGLQFLFEYFSETQRNKGNFPGRFSGRQFSNSRSEMNVSTLELGDSALYLCASSLRVNTEAFFGQGTRLTVV.

V and J are TRBV29-1 and TRBJ2-3; 7 bases agree with TRBD2. Germline loops: CDR1 SQVTM, CDR2 ANQGSEA. The V gene end was trimmed by 3 bases and the J gene end by 5 bases; junction bases not matched to a gene: 5. This CDR3 region has 13 residues. CDR3 coding DNA: TGCAGCGTTGAGACCAGGGAGGGAGATACGCAGTATTTT. This codes for CSVETREGDTQYF.

This clone was detected a few times. The chain carries TRBV29-1 and TRBJ2-1; D unclear. In germline, CDR1 is SQVTM, CDR2 ANQGSEA. The CDR3 runs 15 residues. The V gene lost 7 bases and the J gene lost 6 bases, with 22 bases spanning the gap. As DNA, the CDR3 is TGCAGCGCCCATGAGGCTATTAGGCATCTCAATGAGCAGTTCTTC. Encoded protein: CSAHEAIRHLNEQFF.

The J gene is TRBJ1-1, the V gene TRBV7-9; no firm D call. Trimming removed 4 bases from V and 3 bases from J, with 15 bases in between. The CDR3 is made up of 15 amino acids. Germline V CDR1 and CDR2: SEHNR, FQNEAQ (reference sequence). DNA of the CDR3: TGTGCCAGCAGCTCAAGGGAGGTGAAGTACACTGAAGCTTTCTTT. Its protein is CASSSREVKYTEAFF.

The J gene is TRBJ2-7, the V gene TRBV5-4; 9 nucleotides agree with TRBD2. CDR1 is SGHNT and CDR2 is YYREEE in the germline V gene (reference sequence). The ends lost 4 bases at V and 7 bases at J; junction bases unmatched: 15. This CDR3 is built from 16 residues. The CDR3 here is CASSPGGGGNVMEQYF. The DNA for the CDR3 is TGTGCCAGCAGCCCCGGCGGGGGGGGGAATGTAATGGAGCAGTACTTC.

The genes are TRBV28 and TRBJ2-3; 7 bases fit TRBD2. Germline loops: CDR1 MDHEN, CDR2 SYDVKM. CDR3 length: 13 amino acids. Losses at the gene ends were 5 bases for V and 3 bases for J; bases not matched to a gene: 2. The CDR3 bases are TGTGCCAGCAGTCAGGGAGGGACAGATACGCAGTATTTT. Translating it yields CASSQGGTDTQYF.

The chain links TRBV7-8 to TRBJ1-2; 7 positions match TRBD1. CDR1 is SGHVS and CDR2 is FQNEAQ in the germline V gene. The trim removed 5 bases at V and 4 bases at J, leaving 7 bases unmatched. The CDR3 extends over 14 amino acids. CDR3 bases: TGTGCCAGCAGCCAGGCGGGACAGCCCTATGGCTACACCTTC. Protein: CASSQAGQPYGYTF.

V and J are TRBV5-1 and TRBJ2-7, with D unresolved. The CDR3 extends over 12 amino acids. V was shortened by 0 bases and J by 3 bases, with 4 bases between the two germline ends. Germline CDR1 and CDR2: SGHRS and YFSETQ. CDR3 DNA: TGCGCCAGCAGCTTGGGGGTCTACGAGCAGTACTTC. This encodes CASSLGVYEQYF.

This clone has more than one count but fewer than ten. The CDR3 loop reads CASSLVDRMNTEAFF. In nucleotides, the CDR3 is TGCGCCAGCAGCTTGGTGGACAGGATGAACACTGAAGCTTTCTTT. The chain is built from TRBV5-1 and TRBJ1-1; TRBD1 aligns across 7 bases. Germline-derived CDR1 and CDR2 are SGHRS and YFSETQ. CDR3 length: 15 residues. Trimming cost V 0 bases and J 0 bases; bases outside gene matches: 2. Full variable domain (missing parts from reference TRBV5-1 and TRBJ1-1): KAGVTQTPRYLIKTRGQQVTLSCSPISGHRSVSWYQQTPGQGLQFLFEYFSETQRNKGNFPGRFSGRQFSNSRSEMNVSTLELGDSALYLCASSLVDRMNTEAFFGQGTRLTVV.